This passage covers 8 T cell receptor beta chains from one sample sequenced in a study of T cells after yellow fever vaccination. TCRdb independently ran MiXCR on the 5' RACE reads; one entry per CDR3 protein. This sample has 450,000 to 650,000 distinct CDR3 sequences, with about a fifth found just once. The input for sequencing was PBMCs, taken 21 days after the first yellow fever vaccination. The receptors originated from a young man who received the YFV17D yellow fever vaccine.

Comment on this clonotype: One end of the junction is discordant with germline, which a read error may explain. CDR3: CAGRVNTEAFF. The CDR3 nucleotides read TGTGCCGGCAGGGTGAACACTGAAGCTTTCTTT. The chain carries TRBV2 and TRBJ1-1; tentative D call: TRBD1 (5 bases). CDR1 is SNHLY and CDR2 is FYNNEI in the germline V gene. The CDR3 has 11 residues.

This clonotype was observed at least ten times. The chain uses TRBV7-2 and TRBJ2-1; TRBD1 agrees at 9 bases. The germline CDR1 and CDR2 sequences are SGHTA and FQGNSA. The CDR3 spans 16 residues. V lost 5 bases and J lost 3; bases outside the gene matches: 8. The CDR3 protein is CASSDLGTGYYNEQFF. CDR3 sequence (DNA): TGTGCCAGCAGCGACCTAGGGACAGGGTACTACAATGAGCAGTTCTTC.

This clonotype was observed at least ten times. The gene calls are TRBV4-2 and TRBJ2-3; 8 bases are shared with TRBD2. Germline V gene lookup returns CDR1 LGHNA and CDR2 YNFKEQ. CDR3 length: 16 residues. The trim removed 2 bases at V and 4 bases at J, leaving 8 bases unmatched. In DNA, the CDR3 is TGTGCCAGCAGCCAATCCCCCGGGACTAGACCAGATACGCAGTATTTT. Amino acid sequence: CASSQSPGTRPDTQYF.

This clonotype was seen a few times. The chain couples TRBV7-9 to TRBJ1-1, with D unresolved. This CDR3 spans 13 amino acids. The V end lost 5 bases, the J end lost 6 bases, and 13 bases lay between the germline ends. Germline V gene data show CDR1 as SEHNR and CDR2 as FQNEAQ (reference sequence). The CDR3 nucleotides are TGTGCCAGCAGCCGGGCGGTCGGCCCTGAAGCTTTCTTT. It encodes CASSRAVGPEAFF.

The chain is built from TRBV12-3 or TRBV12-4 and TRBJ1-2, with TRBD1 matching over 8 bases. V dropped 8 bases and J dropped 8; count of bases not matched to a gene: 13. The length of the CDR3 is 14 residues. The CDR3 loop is CASLQTGGSGGYTF. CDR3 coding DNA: TGTGCCAGCTTACAAACAGGGGGTTCGGGAGGCTACACCTTC.

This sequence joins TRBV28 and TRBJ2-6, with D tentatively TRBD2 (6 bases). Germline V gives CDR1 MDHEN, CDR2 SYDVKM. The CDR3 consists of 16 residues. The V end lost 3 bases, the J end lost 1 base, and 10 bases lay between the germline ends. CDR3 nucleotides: TGTGCCAGCAGTTTTTACGGGGGATCTGGGGCCAACGTCCTGACTTTC. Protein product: CASSFYGGSGANVLTF.

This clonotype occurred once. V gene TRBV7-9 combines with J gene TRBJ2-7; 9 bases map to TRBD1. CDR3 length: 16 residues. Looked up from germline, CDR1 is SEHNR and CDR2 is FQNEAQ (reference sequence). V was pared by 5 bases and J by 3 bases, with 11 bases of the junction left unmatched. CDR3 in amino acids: CASSRDPGQGYYEQYV. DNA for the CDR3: TGTGCCAGCAGCCGAGACCCGGGACAGGGATACTACGAGCAGTACGTC.

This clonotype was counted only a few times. The CDR3 DNA follows: TGTGCCAGCAGCGCCCGGACGTGGGACCAAGAGACCCAGTACTTC. Its protein is CASSARTWDQETQYF. This chain connects TRBV7-2 to TRBJ2-5; D uncertain. The CDR3 is made up of 15 amino acids. Germline loops: CDR1 SGHTA, CDR2 FQGNSA. With 5 bases removed from V and 0 bases from J, the gap between germline ends came to 13 bases.